The 32 T cell receptor beta chains below were found in one sample sequenced in a study of blood T cells in healthy people across ages. Together with a sample-barcoded 5' primer, a J-beta primer mix was included in a second PCR lasting roughly 6 to 12 cycles. TCRdb re-derived calls from the 5' RACE reads in MiXCR, one entry per CDR3 protein. The repertoire has about 680,000 distinct CDR3 sequences, around half of them found once; the top ten carry around a third. The sequenced sample was blood. The receptors come from an older woman in good health.

The rearrangement uses TRBV12-3 or TRBV12-4 and TRBJ1-2; 8 nucleotides match TRBD1. The CDR3 is made up of 14 amino acids. V gave up 5 bases and J gave up 7 bases; unmatched junction bases: 9. In nucleotides, the CDR3 is TGTGCCAGCAGTCCCTGGACAGGGACCAGTGGCTACACCTTC. This gives the protein CASSPWTGTSGYTF.

The V call is TRBV11-2, the J call TRBJ2-2; no reliable D call. The CDR3 runs to 12 residues. Trimming cost V 5 bases and J 7 bases, with 8 bases left between them. The germline V gene has CDR1 SGHAT and CDR2 FQNNGV. CDR3 DNA: TGTGCCAGCAGCCCCGTAGGCGGGGAGCTGTTTTTT. Its translation: CASSPVGGELFF.

The rearrangement uses TRBV10-3 and TRBJ1-1, with 7 nucleotides matching TRBD1. Germline V CDR1 and CDR2: ENHRY, SYGVKD. The CDR3 is made up of 15 amino acids. V was pared by 4 bases and J by 2 bases, with 7 bases of the junction left unmatched. CDR3 sequence: CAISGTGRGNTEAFF. CDR3 sequence (DNA): TGTGCCATCAGTGGGACAGGACGGGGAAACACTGAAGCTTTCTTT.

The chain uses TRBV6-1 and TRBJ2-1, with 13 nucleotides matching TRBD2. V lost 7 bases and J lost 7; bases outside the gene matches: 4. The CDR3 consists of 14 residues. Germline V gives CDR1 MNHNS, CDR2 SASEGT. The chain's CDR3 is CASKLAGGRNEQFF. The CDR3, as DNA: TGTGCCAGCAAACTAGCGGGAGGGCGAAATGAGCAGTTCTTC.

The chain has TRBV24-1 and TRBJ2-7, with D perhaps TRBD2 (5 bases). V was pared by 5 bases and J by 0 bases, with 19 bases between. There are 17 residues in the CDR3. CDR1 and CDR2 (germline): KGHDR, SFDVKD. The CDR3 bases are TGTGCCACCAGTGTTGGTGGATATGGACTCAGCTCCTACGAGCAGTACTTC. Amino acids: CATSVGGYGLSSYEQYF.

This clonotype showed up just once. This chain connects TRBV12-3 or TRBV12-4 to TRBJ2-3, with D maybe TRBD2 (6 bases). The CDR3 contains 15 residues. V dropped 3 bases and J dropped 1 base, with 11 bases sitting between them. The chain's CDR3 is CASSFMRGRTDTQYF. The CDR3, as DNA: TGTGCCAGCAGTTTCATGCGGGGCCGCACAGATACGCAGTATTTT.

Only a few counts were recorded for this clonotype. DNA for the CDR3: TGCGCCAGCAGCTCCCCAGGGGGCATGAATGAGCAGTTCTTC. It is translated as CASSSPGGMNEQFF. The V gene is TRBV5-1, the J gene TRBJ2-1, with 8 bases that match TRBD1. Germline CDR1 and CDR2: SGHRS and YFSETQ. CDR3 length: 14 amino acids. V shed 3 bases, J shed 7 bases, and the junction held 6 bases outside the gene matches.

This sequence joins TRBV28 and TRBJ2-7; 7 bases line up with TRBD1. Looked up from germline, CDR1 is MDHEN and CDR2 is SYDVKM. The CDR3 has 16 residues. The V and J ends lost 1 base and 0 bases, in that order; junction bases with no gene match: 6. The CDR3, as DNA: TGTGCCAGCAGTTTATCCCTAGCAGGGGGCTCCTACGAGCAGTACTTC. This sequence encodes CASSLSLAGGSYEQYF.

This clonotype has just one count. A much larger clone lies a single base off, so this may be a read error. The chain joins TRBV3-1 to TRBJ1-6, with D tentatively TRBD1 (6 bases). CDR1 is LGHDT, CDR2 YNNKEL, per germline (reference sequence). The CDR3 runs 13 residues. The CDR3 reads CASNQFTGDTLHF. In DNA, the CDR3 is TGTGCCAGCAACCAATTTACGGGGGACACCCTCCACTTT.

This rearrangement joins TRBV27 to TRBJ2-5; 12 bases line up with TRBD2. V lost 6 bases to trimming and J lost 4 bases; unmatched junction nucleotides: 3. This CDR3 contains 14 residues. Germline CDR1 is MNHEY and CDR2 is SMNVEV (reference sequence). CDR3 coding DNA: TGTGCCAGCAGAAAACTAGCGGGAGGAGAGACCCAGTACTTC. Amino acid sequence: CASRKLAGGETQYF.

The chain combines TRBV4-2 with TRBJ1-4; 10 bases are shared with TRBD1. CDR3 length: 16 amino acids. Germline-derived CDR1 and CDR2 are LGHNA and YNFKEQ. J was trimmed by 10 bases and V by 0 bases; bases with no gene match: 8. The CDR3 loop is CASSQDQGQGYRKLFF. The CDR3 DNA sequence: TGTGCCAGCAGCCAAGATCAGGGACAGGGGTATCGAAAACTGTTTTTT.

This chain links TRBV29-1 with TRBJ2-7, with a weak D call TRBD2 (5 bases). Between the trimmed V and J ends, which lost 6 bases and 5 bases, there was a span of 17 bases. The germline V gene has CDR1 SQVTM and CDR2 ANQGSEA. This CDR3 contains 13 residues. The CDR3 spells CSVGGRESDEQYF. CDR3 bases: TGCAGCGTAGGCGGACGGGAATCCGACGAGCAGTACTTC.

This clonotype was seen a handful of times. V usage is TRBV28 and J usage is TRBJ1-1, with D uncertain. The CDR3 runs 13 residues. Trimming shortened V by 3 bases and J by 1 base, and 6 bases separated the two germline ends. Looked up from germline, CDR1 is MDHEN and CDR2 is SYDVKM. CDR3 loop: CASSFIRNTEAFF. CDR3 DNA: TGTGCCAGCAGTTTTATCAGGAACACTGAAGCTTTCTTT.

The chain links TRBV20-1 to TRBJ2-7, with TRBD1 matching 7 bases. Near its end, the DNA agrees better with TRBJ2-5, so the J call may be wrong. This CDR3 comprises 15 residues. Germline V gene lookup returns CDR1 DFQATT and CDR2 SNEGSKA (reference sequence). CDR3: CSASGETGRRETQYF. The DNA of the CDR3 is TGCAGTGCTAGTGGCGAGACAGGGAGAAGAGAGACCCAGTACTTC.

This clonotype was picked up many times. The CDR3 sequence is CASSTYLAEQETQYF. The CDR3 region has the DNA TGTGCCAGCAGTACCTATCTAGCGGAACAAGAGACCCAGTACTTC. The genes are TRBV27 and TRBJ2-5; 7 bases line up with TRBD2. V shed 5 bases and J 2 bases; nucleotides not matched to a gene: 8. The CDR3 is made up of 15 amino acids. Germline V gene lookup returns CDR1 MNHEY and CDR2 SMNVEV (reference sequence).

This chain connects TRBV19 to TRBJ2-6, with D tentatively TRBD1 (6 bases). From germline, CDR1 is LNHDA and CDR2 SQIVND (reference sequence). V lost 5 bases to trimming and J lost 4 bases, with 15 bases between them. This CDR3 contains 16 residues. Written as DNA, the CDR3 is TGTGCCAGTAGTCCAAGGACAGACTTCGGGGCCAACGTCCTGACTTTC. Translation: CASSPRTDFGANVLTF. Filled out from reference TRBV19 and TRBJ2-6, the complete variable domain reads DGGITQSPKYLFRKEGQNVTLSCEQNLNHDAMYWYRQDPGQGLRLIYYSQIVNDFQKGDIAEGYSVSREKKESFPLTVTSAQKNPTAFYLCASSPRTDFGANVLTFGAGSRLTVL.

The chain links TRBV29-1 to TRBJ2-5; TRBD1 matches at 7 bases. V shed 3 bases, J shed 1 base, and the junction held 2 bases outside the gene matches. The CDR3 totals 13 residues. Germline CDR1 and CDR2: SQVTM and ANQGSEA. This CDR3 reads CSVETGFQETQYF. The CDR3 bases are TGCAGCGTTGAGACAGGGTTCCAAGAGACCCAGTACTTC.

This clonotype showed up just once. The J gene is TRBJ1-2, the V gene TRBV28; 9 nucleotides agree with TRBD1. The germline CDR1 and CDR2 sequences are MDHEN and SYDVKM. The CDR3 is 15 amino acids. Trimming removed 5 bases from V and 4 bases from J; junction bases left unmatched: 8. This chain's CDR3 is CASSLPSQGAYGYTF. CDR3 DNA sequence: TGTGCCAGCAGTCTACCTTCACAGGGGGCCTATGGCTACACCTTC.

The chain couples TRBV20-1 to TRBJ2-1; D ambiguous. The CDR3 is made up of 12 amino acids. The germline V and J ends were trimmed by 3 bases and 8 bases, with 11 bases remaining between them. CDR1 DFQATT and CDR2 SNEGSKA come from the germline V gene (reference sequence). CDR3 DNA: TGCAGTGCTAGTGACCCCTTAGATGAGCAGTTCTTC. Protein sequence: CSASDPLDEQFF.

This clonotype turned up a few times. The DNA of the CDR3 is TGCAGCGTTAAATACGGAACAGGGTTAAGTGGTTTAGCTAACTATGGCTACACCTTC. It is translated as CSVKYGTGLSGLANYGYTF. V usage is TRBV29-1 and J usage is TRBJ1-2, with D possibly TRBD1 on 6 matching bases. Germline CDR1 is SQVTM and CDR2 is ANQGSEA. The germline V and J ends were trimmed by 5 bases and 0 bases, with 28 bases remaining between them. The CDR3 loop spans 19 amino acids.

The chain employs TRBV28 and TRBJ2-7; D gene uncertain. The V and J ends lost 5 bases and 3 bases respectively, with 17 bases between them. The germline V gene has CDR1 MDHEN and CDR2 SYDVKM. This CDR3 is built from 15 residues. The CDR3: CASSPRTRFYYEQYF. CDR3 coding DNA: TGTGCCAGCAGTCCCCGAACGCGATTCTACTACGAGCAGTACTTC. Together with reference TRBV28 and TRBJ2-7, the CDR3 gives the full variable domain: DVKVTQSSRYLVKRTGEKVFLECVQDMDHENMFWYRQDPGLGLRLIYFSYDVKMKEKGDIPEGYSVSREKKERFSLILESASTNQTSMYLCASSPRTRFYYEQYFGPGTRLTVT.

This clonotype showed up many times. The V and J genes are TRBV25-1 and TRBJ1-1; D call uncertain. CDR1 and CDR2 from the germline V gene are MGHDK and SYGVNS. The V end was cut by 7 bases, the J end by 4 bases, with 13 bases between. The CDR3 totals 13 residues. CDR3 sequence (DNA): TGTGCCAGCACCAGAGGAGGATTCACTGAAGCTTTCTTT. The encoded protein is CASTRGGFTEAFF.

This clonotype was found a few times. The J gene is TRBJ2-6, the V gene TRBV7-3, with a tentative D call TRBD1 (6 bases). Germline V gene lookup returns CDR1 SGHTA and CDR2 FQGTGA. This CDR3 is built from 16 residues. V lost 4 bases and J lost 7, with 17 bases in between. The CDR3 sequence: CASSSTGPLFANVLTF. CDR3 DNA sequence: TGTGCCAGCAGCTCGACAGGCCCGCTCTTTGCCAACGTCCTGACTTTC.

The sample holds one count of this clonotype. CDR3 coding DNA: TGTGCCAGCAGCGTGGAGGACGGGACTAAAACGAGGGACCAGTACTTC. It specifies CASSVEDGTKTRDQYF. The chain links TRBV9 to TRBJ2-5; 7 bases are a match to TRBD2. V lost 2 bases, J lost 10 bases, and 17 bases stayed unmatched. The CDR3 runs 16 residues. CDR1 is SGDLS and CDR2 is YYNGEE in the germline V gene.

This rearrangement joins TRBV12-3 or TRBV12-4 to TRBJ1-2, with D unresolved. This CDR3 is built from 12 residues. Trimming shortened V by 2 bases and J by 5 bases, and 6 bases separated the two germline ends. The DNA of the CDR3 is TGTGCCAGCAGTTTAACAGAGTATGGCTACACCTTC. This translates into CASSLTEYGYTF.

The chain uses TRBV29-1 and TRBJ2-1; possibly TRBD1 or TRBD2 for D (5 bases each). The length of the CDR3 is 17 residues. The germline CDR1 and CDR2 sequences are SQVTM and ANQGSEA. The V gene lost 5 bases and the J gene lost 6 bases, with 26 bases spanning the gap. The CDR3 loop is CSVSAELRGSYVNEQFF. As DNA, the CDR3 is TGCAGCGTTTCGGCCGAATTACGGGGCTCGTATGTCAATGAGCAGTTCTTC.

In this sample, this clonotype turned up a few times. J is TRBJ2-1 and V is TRBV29-1, with TRBD1 matching 8 bases. CDR1 SQVTM and CDR2 ANQGSEA come from the germline V gene. The CDR3 has 12 residues. V dropped 5 bases and J dropped 6; count of bases not matched to a gene: 3. The CDR3 is CSVRTGINEQFF. Here the CDR3 DNA reads TGCAGCGTTCGGACAGGGATCAATGAGCAGTTCTTC.

This chain joins TRBV6-2 or TRBV6-3 and TRBJ2-7; 7 nucleotides line up with TRBD1. CDR3 length equals 17 residues. Trimming took 8 bases from V and 3 from J; bases not matched to a gene: 19. Germline V gene lookup returns CDR1 MNHEY and CDR2 SVGEGT. The CDR3 sequence is CASASKPGQMTRYEQYF. The CDR3 nucleotides read TGTGCCAGCGCGTCAAAACCGGGACAGATGACCCGCTACGAGCAGTACTTC.

The V gene is TRBV20-1, the J gene TRBJ1-2; 10 nucleotides match TRBD1. V was clipped by 6 bases and J by 7 bases; unmatched bases: 8. Germline V gene data show CDR1 as DFQATT and CDR2 as SNEGSKA (reference sequence). This CDR3 comprises 13 residues. CDR3 nucleotide sequence: TGCAGTGCCTTGACAGGGGGCGAAGTTGGCTACACCTTC. It codes for CSALTGGEVGYTF.

This clonotype showed up just a few times. The V and J genes are TRBV20-1 and TRBJ2-7; D unresolved. Germline CDR1 and CDR2: DFQATT and SNEGSKA (reference sequence). This CDR3 has 13 amino acids. The V gene lost 1 base and the J gene lost 7 bases, with 14 bases spanning the gap. CDR3 DNA: TGCAGTGCTAGAGTCCCCGGGCTCGGGGAGCAGTACTTC. It is translated as CSARVPGLGEQYF.

The CDR3 reads CSANAGGTNEQYF. The CDR3 coding sequence is TGCAGTGCTAATGCAGGGGGAACCAATGAGCAGTACTTC. This rearrangement joins TRBV20-1 to TRBJ2-5; TRBD1 matches 7 bases. CDR3 length: 13 residues. The V gene's germline CDR1 is DFQATT and CDR2 SNEGSKA (reference sequence). V shed 4 bases and J 11 bases; nucleotides not matched to a gene: 13.

A single count supports this clonotype. A read error may account for a junction end that differs from germline. The genes are TRBV5-1 and TRBJ2-3; 8 nucleotides line up with TRBD1. Germline V CDR1 and CDR2: SGHRS, YFSETQ. This CDR3 is 16 amino acids long. The CDR3 here is CASSNDGTGGTGTQYF. The DNA of the CDR3 is TGCGCCAGCAGCAACGACGGGACAGGAGGCACAGGTACGCAGTATTTT.